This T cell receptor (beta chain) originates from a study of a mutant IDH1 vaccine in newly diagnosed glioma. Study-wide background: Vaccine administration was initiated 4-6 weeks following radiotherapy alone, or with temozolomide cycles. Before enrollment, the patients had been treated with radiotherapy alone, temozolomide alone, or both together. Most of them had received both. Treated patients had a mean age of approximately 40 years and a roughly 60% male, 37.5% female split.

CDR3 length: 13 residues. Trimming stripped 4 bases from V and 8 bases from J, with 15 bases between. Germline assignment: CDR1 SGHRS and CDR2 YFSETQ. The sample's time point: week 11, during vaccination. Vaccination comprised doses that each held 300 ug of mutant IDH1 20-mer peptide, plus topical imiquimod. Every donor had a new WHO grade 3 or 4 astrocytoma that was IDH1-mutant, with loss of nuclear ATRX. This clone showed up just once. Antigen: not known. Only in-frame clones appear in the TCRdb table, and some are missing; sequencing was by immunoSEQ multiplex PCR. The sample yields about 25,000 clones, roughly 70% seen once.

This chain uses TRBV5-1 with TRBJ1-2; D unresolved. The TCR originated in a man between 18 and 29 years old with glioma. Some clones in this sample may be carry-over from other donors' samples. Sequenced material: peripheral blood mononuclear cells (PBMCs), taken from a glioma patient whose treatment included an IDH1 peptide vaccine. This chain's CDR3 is CASSPLTGSGYTF. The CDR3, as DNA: TGCGCCAGCAGCCCTCTAACTGGAAGCGGCTACACCTTC.